The clone carrying this TCR beta chain came up many times. The antigen remains unidentified. Documented time point: pre-sensitization, week 0. Treatment given: therapeutic diphenylcyclopropenone sensitization with weekly scalp DPC. Alopecia patients, 18 to 70 years old and DPC-suitable, served as donors. The record originates from a study of human T cells and chemical hapten exposure. Notes on the study in general: Once DPC sensitization occurred, TCRs above 1 in 1000 frequency showed no change. In comparison with controls, expanded TCRs gave rise to a significantly larger number of large CDR3 similarity clusters.

TCRdb re-called the RACE reads with MiXCR, one entry per CDR3 protein. The sample contains some 360,000 distinct CDR3 sequences, roughly 5.3% of which appear only once. The germline V gene has CDR1 DFQATT and CDR2 SNEGSKA (reference sequence). With V trimmed by 1 base and J by 7 bases, 14 bases remained unmatched. The CDR3 loop spans 16 amino acids. The clonotype comes from a woman aged 45-60 years with alopecia areata. Some clones in this sample may be carry-over from other donors' samples. The sample here was whole blood, taken in connection with sensitization to the hapten diphenylcyclopropenone (DPC). This chain joins TRBV20-1 and TRBJ2-7, with 9 bases matching TRBD2. CDR3 residues: CSARVWVAGAEGEQYF. DNA of the CDR3: TGCAGTGCTAGAGTTTGGGTAGCGGGAGCCGAGGGGGAGCAGTACTTC.